This entry lists 29 T cell receptor beta chains sequenced from one sample in a study of shared clonotypes between healthy human individuals. Clones were sequenced by immunoSEQ multiplex PCR, and TCRdb holds only the in-frame ones, with some missing. The profile shows around 330,000 clones, around two thirds of them singletons. Sequenced input: memory CD4+ T cells sorted from blood. Specified subset: CD45RA-negative fraction. Every receptor here comes from a man aged 25-45 years in good health.

The J gene is TRBJ1-1, the V gene TRBV5-4; D possibly corresponds to TRBD1 (6 bases). CDR3 length: 15 amino acids. Germline V gene sequence: CDR1 SGHNT, CDR2 YYREEE (reference sequence). V gave up 0 bases and J gave up 0 bases, with 9 bases separating them. In nucleotides, the CDR3 is TGTGCCAGCAGCTTGGAGGGGGGTATGAACACTGAAGCTTTCTTT. As protein: CASSLEGGMNTEAFF.

The V gene is TRBV27, the J gene TRBJ2-1; TRBD1 matches 7 bases. V lost 4 bases and J lost 5; bases outside the gene matches: 11. This CDR3 region has 16 residues. The germline V gene encodes CDR1 MNHEY and CDR2 SMNVEV (reference sequence). CDR3: CASSSFDRVAHNEQFF. The CDR3 DNA is TGTGCCAGCAGTTCCTTCGACAGGGTGGCCCACAATGAGCAGTTCTTC.

The chain carries TRBV6-5 and TRBJ2-7; 7 nucleotides align to TRBD1. The CDR3 is made up of 12 amino acids. The germline V gene encodes CDR1 MNHEY and CDR2 SVGAGI. J lost 9 bases, V lost 4 bases, and 6 bases had no gene match. CDR3 DNA: TGTGCCAGCAGTTTCACAGGGGATGTGCAGTACTTC. Its translation is CASSFTGDVQYF.

This sequence joins TRBV11-2 and TRBJ2-7, with 8 bases aligning to TRBD2. V shed 6 bases, J shed 5 bases, and the junction held 12 bases outside the gene matches. Germline V gene data show CDR1 as SGHAT and CDR2 as FQNNGV. CDR3 length: 15 residues. CDR3 DNA sequence: TGTGCCAGCAGGCGACCGGGACTAGTACCCCACGAGCAGTACTTC. Translation gives CASRRPGLVPHEQYF.

V usage is TRBV5-1 and J usage is TRBJ2-5, with D maybe TRBD2 (6 bases). V shed 3 bases and J shed 1 base, with 13 bases lying between them. Germline-derived CDR1 and CDR2 are SGHRS and YFSETQ. This CDR3 has 15 residues. The chain's CDR3 is CASSSLGGTQETQYF. The DNA for the CDR3 is TGCGCCAGCAGCTCCCTTGGCGGGACCCAAGAGACCCAGTACTTC.

V is TRBV6-5 and J is TRBJ2-7; no firm D call. Germline CDR1 and CDR2: MNHEY and SVGAGI. This CDR3 has 14 residues. The V and J ends lost 7 bases and 4 bases respectively, with 17 bases between them. The CDR3 DNA reads as TGTGCCAGCATCGGCTCCCCTCCCCGTTACGAGCAGTACTTC. Its protein product is CASIGSPPRYEQYF.

This rearrangement joins TRBV4-1 to TRBJ2-5, with 8 nucleotides matching TRBD1. The CDR3 consists of 14 residues. The trim removed 1 base at V and 5 bases at J, leaving 3 bases unmatched. CDR1 is MGHRA and CDR2 is YSYEKL in the germline V gene. CDR3 nucleotide sequence: TGCGCCAGCAGCCAAGGACAGGGGTGGGAGACCCAGTACTTC. This translates into CASSQGQGWETQYF.

The CDR3 nucleotides read TGTGCCAGCAGCTTCGGGGAAGAGACCCAGTACTTC. Its translation is CASSFGEETQYF. The genes are TRBV7-8 and TRBJ2-5, with D possibly matching TRBD2 (5 bases). V was cut by 3 bases and J by 3 bases, with 5 bases left in between. Germline loops: CDR1 SGHVS, CDR2 FQNEAQ. The CDR3 has 12 amino acids.

J is TRBJ2-1 and V is TRBV7-2; 10 nucleotides agree with TRBD2. This CDR3 spans 16 amino acids. V lost 8 bases, J lost 4 bases, and 11 bases stayed unmatched. Germline V CDR1 and CDR2: SGHTA, FQGNSA. CDR3 nucleotides: TGTGCCAGCGAACGATCAAGGACTAGCGGTTACAATGAGCAGTTCTTC. Translating it yields CASERSRTSGYNEQFF. Drawing the rest from reference TRBV7-2 and TRBJ2-1, the complete variable domain is GAGVSQSPSNKVTEKGKDVELRCDPISGHTALYWYRQSLGQGLEFLIYFQGNSAPDKSGLPSDRFSAERTGGSVSTLTIQRTQQEDSAVYLCASERSRTSGYNEQFFGPGTRLTVL.

The genes are TRBV7-2 and TRBJ1-2; 10 bases fit TRBD1. The CDR3 has 16 amino acids. Trimming at V came to 1 base and at J to 1 base, leaving 3 bases not matched to a gene. The germline CDR1 and CDR2 sequences are SGHTA and FQGNSA. The CDR3 spells CASSLGTGGFNYGYTF. In nucleotides, the CDR3 is TGTGCCAGCAGCTTAGGGACAGGGGGTTTTAACTATGGCTACACCTTC.

The V gene is TRBV28, the J gene TRBJ1-1; D ambiguous. Trimming took 10 bases from V and 10 from J, leaving 16 bases between them. This CDR3 has 11 amino acids. Germline V gene data show CDR1 as MDHEN and CDR2 as SYDVKM. CDR3 residues: CATSRRELAFF. The CDR3 DNA reads TGTGCCACCTCTCGTAGGGAGCTAGCTTTCTTT. The full variable domain, its missing parts supplied by reference TRBV28 and TRBJ1-1, is DVKVTQSSRYLVKRTGEKVFLECVQDMDHENMFWYRQDPGLGLRLIYFSYDVKMKEKGDIPEGYSVSREKKERFSLILESASTNQTSMYLCATSRRELAFFGQGTRLTVV.

This chain uses TRBV6-5 with TRBJ2-7; D is undetermined. Germline-derived CDR1 and CDR2 are MNHEY and SVGAGI. V gave up 6 bases and J gave up 0 bases, with 12 bases separating them. This CDR3 is built from 14 residues. The CDR3 region is CASRNSHTSYEQYF. CDR3 coding DNA: TGTGCCAGCAGAAACAGTCATACCTCCTACGAGCAGTACTTC.

J is TRBJ2-1 and V is TRBV5-5; 9 bases agree with TRBD1. Trimming took 3 bases from V and 12 from J; bases not matched to a gene: 13. The CDR3 contains 15 residues. CDR1 SGHKS and CDR2 YYEKEE come from the germline V gene (reference sequence). The DNA of the CDR3 is TGTGCCAGCAGCTCCGGGACAGGGAAGTTGCAGCCGCAGTTCTTC. Encoded protein: CASSSGTGKLQPQFF.

The genes are TRBV19 and TRBJ2-5; 7 bases are shared with TRBD1. Germline V gives CDR1 LNHDA, CDR2 SQIVND (reference sequence). The CDR3 spans 15 residues. Trimming removed 3 bases from V and 4 bases from J; junction bases left unmatched: 8. Here the CDR3 reads CASSMWDSQRETQYF. CDR3 coding DNA: TGTGCCAGTAGTATGTGGGACAGCCAGAGAGAGACCCAGTACTTC.

This sequence joins TRBV5-1 and TRBJ2-6; D is unclear. CDR1 SGHRS and CDR2 YFSETQ come from the germline V gene. This CDR3 has 15 residues. The V end was cut by 0 bases, the J end by 2 bases, with 6 bases between. DNA for the CDR3: TGCGCCAGCAGCTTGGACCCGACTGGGGCCAACGTCCTGACTTTC. Protein product: CASSLDPTGANVLTF.

The chain uses TRBV5-6 and TRBJ2-1; no definite D call. The CDR3 totals 13 residues. V dropped 0 bases and J dropped 10 bases, with 11 bases sitting between them. The germline V gene encodes CDR1 SGHDT and CDR2 YYEEEE. CDR3 in amino acids: CASSLAHGNEQFF. CDR3 nucleotide sequence: TGTGCCAGCAGCTTGGCCCATGGGAACGAGCAGTTCTTC.

The CDR3 here is CSGDEGGTDTQYF. CDR3 in DNA: TGCAGCGGTGACGAGGGGGGCACAGATACGCAGTATTTT. The V and J genes are TRBV29-1 and TRBJ2-3, with TRBD1 as a possible D gene (6 bases). The CDR3 length is 13 residues. Between the trimmed V and J ends, which lost 7 bases and 1 base, there was a span of 12 bases. Per the germline V gene, CDR1 is SQVTM and CDR2 is ANQGSEA.

The chain is built from TRBV28 and TRBJ1-5, with D perhaps TRBD1 (5 bases). Looked up from germline, CDR1 is MDHEN and CDR2 is SYDVKM. The CDR3 spans 16 residues. V lost 4 bases to trimming and J lost 1 base, with 14 bases between them. The CDR3 DNA reads as TGTGCCAGCAGTTCGACGGGACTAAGAAGCAATCAGCCCCAGCATTTT. Residues: CASSSTGLRSNQPQHF.

To note about this clone: Other DNA sequences in this specimen translate into the identical CDR3. This chain joins TRBV5-1 and TRBJ2-2; D not resolved. This CDR3 spans 15 amino acids. Per the germline V gene, CDR1 is SGHRS and CDR2 is YFSETQ. V was pared by 0 bases and J by 0 bases, with 6 bases between. CDR3 region: CASSLDSPNTGELFF. The CDR3 DNA sequence: TGCGCCAGCAGCTTGGACAGCCCGAACACCGGGGAGCTGTTTTTT.

CDR3 DNA: TGTGCCAGCAGTCCCTGGGGGAGAAACACTGAAGCTTTCTTT. Translation: CASSPWGRNTEAFF. The V call is TRBV27, the J call TRBJ1-1; D possibly corresponds to TRBD1 (5 bases). The germline gives CDR1 MNHEY, CDR2 SMNVEV (reference sequence). The CDR3 spans 14 residues. Trimming removed 5 bases at V and 2 bases at J, with 12 bases between.

This chain connects TRBV18 to TRBJ2-1, with 9 bases lining up with TRBD1. The ends lost 3 bases at V and 9 bases at J; junction bases unmatched: 12. The CDR3 loop spans 16 amino acids. Germline V gene data show CDR1 as KGHSH and CDR2 as LQKENI. CDR3 nucleotides: TGTGCCAGCTCACCCGATTCCCCGGGACAGGGCACTGAGCAGTTCTTC. Translated, it gives CASSPDSPGQGTEQFF.

J is TRBJ1-1 and V is TRBV7-8, with 7 bases lining up with TRBD1. V lost 5 bases and J lost 11; bases outside the gene matches: 5. The CDR3 spans 11 residues. The germline V gene encodes CDR1 SGHVS and CDR2 FQNEAQ. The CDR3 protein is CASSPLRGAFF. CDR3 in DNA: TGTGCCAGCAGCCCCCTCAGGGGGGCTTTCTTT. Filled out from reference TRBV7-8 and TRBJ1-1, the complete variable domain reads GAGVSQSPRYKVAKRGQDVALRCDPISGHVSLFWYQQALGQGPEFLTYFQNEAQLDKSGLPSDRFFAERPEGSVSTLKIQRTQQEDSAVYLCASSPLRGAFFGQGTRLTVV.

This clone showed up just once. The chain carries TRBV9 and TRBJ2-1; either TRBD1 or TRBD2 may fit D (5 bases each). Trimming removed 3 bases at V and 10 bases at J, with 17 bases between. The CDR3 totals 14 residues. Germline V CDR1 and CDR2: SGDLS, YYNGEE. The CDR3 reads CASSERDPWGEQFF. As DNA, the CDR3 is TGTGCCAGCAGCGAGAGGGACCCCTGGGGCGAGCAGTTCTTC.

The chain uses TRBV5-4 and TRBJ2-3, with 11 bases that match TRBD2. The CDR3 is made up of 16 amino acids. The V segment lost 5 bases and the J segment 2 bases; nucleotides outside the gene matches: 7. Germline V gene sequence: CDR1 SGHNT, CDR2 YYREEE (reference sequence). CDR3 in amino acids: CASRAGLADPTDTQYF. The CDR3 coding sequence is TGTGCCAGCAGGGCGGGACTAGCGGACCCCACAGATACGCAGTATTTT.

This clone was seen a few times. V and J are TRBV7-6 and TRBJ2-1; D call uncertain. Germline V gives CDR1 SGHVS, CDR2 FNYEAQ. The CDR3 covers 12 residues. V was trimmed by 8 bases and J by 3 bases, leaving 8 bases between them. The CDR3 loop is CASSRFYNEQFF. The CDR3 DNA sequence: TGTGCCAGCTCACGCTTCTACAATGAGCAGTTCTTC.

This clone was counted only a few times. The chain employs TRBV5-1 and TRBJ2-5; 10 positions agree with TRBD2. This CDR3 has 15 residues. V was pared by 0 bases and J by 1 base, with 0 bases of the junction left unmatched. The V gene's germline CDR1 is SGHRS and CDR2 YFSETQ. This CDR3 reads CASSLGTSGQETQYF. In DNA form, the CDR3 reads TGCGCCAGCAGCTTGGGGACTAGCGGCCAAGAGACCCAGTACTTC.

This clone showed up many times. The V gene is TRBV6-5, the J gene TRBJ1-5, with 7 nucleotides matching TRBD1. CDR1 and CDR2 (germline): MNHEY, SVGAGI. The V and J ends lost 6 bases and 4 bases, in that order; junction bases with no gene match: 6. The CDR3 consists of 14 residues. DNA for the CDR3: TGTGCCAGCAGAGGAGGACAGGCTAATCAGCCCCAGCATTTT. This encodes CASRGGQANQPQHF.

This clone was seen many times. The chain is built from TRBV12-5 and TRBJ2-2; a possible D gene is TRBD2 (5 bases). The V gene's germline CDR1 is LGHNT and CDR2 FRNRAP. Trimming took off 3 bases at V and 8 bases at J, with 28 bases between the two ends. The CDR3 spans 19 residues. CDR3 sequence reads: CASGFHDAVGAALLGELFF. The CDR3 DNA sequence: TGTGCTAGTGGTTTTCACGACGCGGTGGGAGCGGCCCTCCTGGGGGAGCTGTTTTTT.

The chain links TRBV18 to TRBJ1-2; D perhaps matches TRBD1 (6 bases). The CDR3 runs 14 residues. Germline CDR1 KGHSH, CDR2 LQKENI. V gave up 3 bases and J gave up 10 bases, with 18 bases separating them. In DNA, the CDR3 is TGTGCCAGCTCACCGGACCTACAGGGTCGCGACTACACCTTC. The encoded protein is CASSPDLQGRDYTF.